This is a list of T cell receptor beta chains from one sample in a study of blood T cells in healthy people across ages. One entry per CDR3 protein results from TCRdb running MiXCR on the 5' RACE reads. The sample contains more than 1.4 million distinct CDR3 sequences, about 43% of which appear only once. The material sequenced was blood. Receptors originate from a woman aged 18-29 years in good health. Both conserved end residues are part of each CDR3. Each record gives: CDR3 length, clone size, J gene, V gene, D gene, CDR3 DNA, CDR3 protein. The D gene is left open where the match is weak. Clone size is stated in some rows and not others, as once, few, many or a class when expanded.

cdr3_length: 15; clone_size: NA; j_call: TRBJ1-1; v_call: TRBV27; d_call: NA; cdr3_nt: TGTGCCAGCAGTTTATCCTCAGGGGTTAACACTGAAGCTTTCTTT; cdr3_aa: CASSLSSGVNTEAFF
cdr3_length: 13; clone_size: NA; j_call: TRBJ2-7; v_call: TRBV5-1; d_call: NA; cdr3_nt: TGCGCCAGCAGCTTGTGGCAGTCCTACGAGCAGTACTTC; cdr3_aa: CASSLWQSYEQYF
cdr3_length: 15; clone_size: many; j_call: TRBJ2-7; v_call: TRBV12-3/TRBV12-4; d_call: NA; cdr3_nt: TGTGCCAGCAGTCCCCCTGGGCCTCTCACCTACGAGCAGTACTTC; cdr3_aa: CASSPPGPLTYEQYF
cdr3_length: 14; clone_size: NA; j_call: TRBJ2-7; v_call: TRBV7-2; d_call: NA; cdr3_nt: TGTGCCAGCAGCGTAAACGGAGGAACCTACGAGCAGTACTTC; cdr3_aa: CASSVNGGTYEQYF
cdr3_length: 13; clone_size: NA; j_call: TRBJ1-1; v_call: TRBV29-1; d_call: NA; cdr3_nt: TGCAGCGTTGAAATCTATCAGAACACTGAAGCTTTCTTT; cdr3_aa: CSVEIYQNTEAFF
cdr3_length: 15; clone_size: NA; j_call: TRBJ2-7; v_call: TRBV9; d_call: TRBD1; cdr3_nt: TGTGCCAGCAGTTCGCAGGGGGCGGCCTACAATGAGCAGTACTTC; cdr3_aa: CASSSQGAAYNEQYF
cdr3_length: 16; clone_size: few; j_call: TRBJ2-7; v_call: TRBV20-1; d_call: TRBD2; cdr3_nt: TGCAGTGCTAGTGGGGTAGCGGGAGTCAATTCCTACGAGCAGTACTTC; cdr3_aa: CSASGVAGVNSYEQYF
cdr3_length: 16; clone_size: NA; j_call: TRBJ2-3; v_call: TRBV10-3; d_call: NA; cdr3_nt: TGTACCATCAGCGACCGACGTAGTCCCCGCACAGATACGCAGTATTTT; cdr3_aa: CTISDRRSPRTDTQYF
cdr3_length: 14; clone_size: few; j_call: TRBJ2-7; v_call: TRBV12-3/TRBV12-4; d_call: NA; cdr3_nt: TGTGCCAGCAGTTTCCGGCGGCTAGCGAGCGAGCAGTACTTC; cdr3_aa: CASSFRRLASEQYF
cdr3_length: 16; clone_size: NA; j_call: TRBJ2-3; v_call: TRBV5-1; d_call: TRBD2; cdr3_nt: TGCGCCAGCAGCCCTGAAGGTCGCGGGGGGACAGATACGCAGTATTTT; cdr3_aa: CASSPEGRGGTDTQYF
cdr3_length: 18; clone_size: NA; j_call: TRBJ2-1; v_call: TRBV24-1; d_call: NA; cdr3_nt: TGTGCCACCGGGGAGAACGGGCGGGGCCCTTCTTCCTACAATGAGCAGTTCTTC; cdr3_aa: CATGENGRGPSSYNEQFF
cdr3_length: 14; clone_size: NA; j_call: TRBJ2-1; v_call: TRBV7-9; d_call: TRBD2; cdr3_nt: TGTGCCAGCGGTTCTAGCGGCTCCTACAATGAGCAGTTCTTC; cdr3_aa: CASGSSGSYNEQFF
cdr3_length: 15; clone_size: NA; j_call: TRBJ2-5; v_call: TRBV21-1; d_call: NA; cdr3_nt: TGTGCCAGCAGCGGGACAGGGCGCGGCCAAGAGACCCAGTACTTC; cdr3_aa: CASSGTGRGQETQYF
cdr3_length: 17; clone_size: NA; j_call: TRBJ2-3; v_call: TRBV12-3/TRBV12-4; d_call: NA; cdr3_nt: TGTGCCAGCAGCCCCGTTGGGGGATCTCCTAGCACAGATACGCAGTATTTT; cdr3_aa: CASSPVGGSPSTDTQYF
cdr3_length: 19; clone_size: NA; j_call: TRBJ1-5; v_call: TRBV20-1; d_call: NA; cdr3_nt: TGCAGTGCTAGAGATCGCACAACCTGGGACACCTTAGTGGGTCAGCCCCAGCATTTT; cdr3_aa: CSARDRTTWDTLVGQPQHF
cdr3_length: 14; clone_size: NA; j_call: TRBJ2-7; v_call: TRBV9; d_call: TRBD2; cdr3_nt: TGTGCCAGCAGCGTAGACGCGGGGGCCTACGAGCAGTACTTC; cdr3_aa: CASSVDAGAYEQYF
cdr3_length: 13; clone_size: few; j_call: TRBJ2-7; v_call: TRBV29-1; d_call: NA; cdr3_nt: TGCAGCGTTGCCCTCGGGGCACCCTACGAGCAGTACTTC; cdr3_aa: CSVALGAPYEQYF
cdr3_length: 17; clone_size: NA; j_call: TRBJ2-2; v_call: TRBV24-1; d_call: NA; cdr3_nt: TGTGCCACCAGTGACTACAATGCCGGGACTCGCACCGGGGAGCTGTTTTTT; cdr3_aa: CATSDYNAGTRTGELFF
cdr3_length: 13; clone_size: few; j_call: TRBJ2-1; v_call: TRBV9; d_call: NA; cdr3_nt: TGTGCCAGCAGCGTAGTTCCGGTTAATGAGCAGTTCTTC; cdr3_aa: CASSVVPVNEQFF
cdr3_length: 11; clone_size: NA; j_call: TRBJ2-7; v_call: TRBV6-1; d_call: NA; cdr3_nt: TGTGCCATCCTATTTAACAATGAGCAGTACTTC; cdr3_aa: CAILFNNEQYF
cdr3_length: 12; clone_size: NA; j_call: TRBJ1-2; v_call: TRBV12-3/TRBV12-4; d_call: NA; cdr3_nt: TGTGCCAGCAGTTTACCAGGGGTTGGCTACACCTTC; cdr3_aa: CASSLPGVGYTF
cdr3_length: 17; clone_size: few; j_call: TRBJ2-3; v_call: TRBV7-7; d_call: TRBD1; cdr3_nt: TGTGCTAGCAGCTTAGACCACCATCGGACAGGGCCAGATACGCAGTATTTT; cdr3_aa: CASSLDHHRTGPDTQYF
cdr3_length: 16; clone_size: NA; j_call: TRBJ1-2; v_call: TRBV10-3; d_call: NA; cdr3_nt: TGTGCCATCAGCCACTCTTCGGGAGGGGACAACTATGGCTACACCTTC; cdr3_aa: CAISHSSGGDNYGYTF
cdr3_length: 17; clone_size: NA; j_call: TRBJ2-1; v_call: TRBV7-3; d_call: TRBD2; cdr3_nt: TGTGCCAGCAGCGGAGGACTAGCGGGGGCCGCATACAATGAGCAGTTCTTC; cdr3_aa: CASSGGLAGAAYNEQFF
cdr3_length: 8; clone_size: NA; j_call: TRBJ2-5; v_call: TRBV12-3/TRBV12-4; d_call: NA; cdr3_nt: TGTGCCAGCAGGACCCAGTACTTC; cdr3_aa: CASRTQYF
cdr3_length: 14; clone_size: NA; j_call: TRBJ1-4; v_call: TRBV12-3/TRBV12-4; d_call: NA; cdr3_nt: TGTGCCAGCAGAACGGGACGGGGGAATGAAAAACTGTTTTTT; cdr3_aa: CASRTGRGNEKLFF
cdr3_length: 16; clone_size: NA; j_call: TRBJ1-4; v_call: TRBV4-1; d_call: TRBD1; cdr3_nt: TGCGCCAGCAGCCAAGAGGACAGGGCAACTAATGAAAAACTGTTTTTT; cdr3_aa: CASSQEDRATNEKLFF
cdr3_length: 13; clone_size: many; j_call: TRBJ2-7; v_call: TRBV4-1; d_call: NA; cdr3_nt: TGCGCCAGCAGCCTGCAGTTAGGCTACGAGCAGTACTTC; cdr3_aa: CASSLQLGYEQYF
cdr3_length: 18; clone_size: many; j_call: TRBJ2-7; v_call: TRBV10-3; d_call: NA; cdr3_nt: TGTGCCATCAGACTAGGACAGTTGGCAGGACATTCCGGCTACGAGCAGTACTTC; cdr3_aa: CAIRLGQLAGHSGYEQYF
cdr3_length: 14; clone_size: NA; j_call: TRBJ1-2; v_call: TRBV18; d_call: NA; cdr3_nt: TGTGCCAGCTCACAAACAGGGAAGGTCGGCGGCTACACCTTC; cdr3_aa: CASSQTGKVGGYTF
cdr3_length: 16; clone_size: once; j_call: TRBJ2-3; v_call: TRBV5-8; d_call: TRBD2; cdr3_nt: TGTGCCAGCAGCCCTCGACTAGCCGTACGGACAGATACGCAGTATTTT; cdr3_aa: CASSPRLAVRTDTQYF
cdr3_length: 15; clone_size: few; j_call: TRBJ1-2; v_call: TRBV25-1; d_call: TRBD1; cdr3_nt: TGTGCCAGCAGTCCATGGGACAGGGATATTGAGGGCTACACCTTC; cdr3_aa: CASSPWDRDIEGYTF
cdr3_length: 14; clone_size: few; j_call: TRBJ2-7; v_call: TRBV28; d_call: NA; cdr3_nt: TGTGCCAGCAGCCCCCAGGGTAACGGGGACGAGCAGTACTTC; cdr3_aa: CASSPQGNGDEQYF
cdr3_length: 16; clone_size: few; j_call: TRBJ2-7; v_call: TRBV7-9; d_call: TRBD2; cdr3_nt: TGTGCCAGCAGCCCACGACTAGCGGGGGGCTCCTACGAGCAGTACTTC; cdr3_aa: CASSPRLAGGSYEQYF
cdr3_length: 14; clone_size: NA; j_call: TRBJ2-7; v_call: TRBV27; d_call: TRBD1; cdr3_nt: TGTGCCAGCAGTCCTTCGACAGGGGGGCACGAGCAGTACTTC; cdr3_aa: CASSPSTGGHEQYF
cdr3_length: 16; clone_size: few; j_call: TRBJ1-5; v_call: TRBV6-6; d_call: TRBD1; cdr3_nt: TGTGCCAGCAGTTCAGACAGGGGGAGATTGAATCAGCCCCAGCATTTT; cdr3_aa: CASSSDRGRLNQPQHF
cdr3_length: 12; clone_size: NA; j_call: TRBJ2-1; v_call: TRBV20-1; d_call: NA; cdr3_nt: TGCAGCGTCGGTGGGGCGGCCAATGAGCAGTTCTTC; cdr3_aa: CSVGGAANEQFF
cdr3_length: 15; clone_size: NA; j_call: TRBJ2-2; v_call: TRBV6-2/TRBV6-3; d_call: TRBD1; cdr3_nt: TGTGCCAGCAGGGACCCAGACAGGGTGGTCGGGGAGCTGTTTTTT; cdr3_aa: CASRDPDRVVGELFF
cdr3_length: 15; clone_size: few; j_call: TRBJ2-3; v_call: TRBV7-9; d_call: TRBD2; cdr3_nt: TGTGCCAGCAGCTTAGCGACTAGCGGCTCAGATACGCAGTATTTT; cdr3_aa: CASSLATSGSDTQYF